This T cell receptor (beta chain) was captured by sequencing in a study of vaccination effects on CD4 cells after COVID-19 (dated by TCRdb to between 2021 and 2024). For context, the study as a whole: Each participant received two doses of an mRNA SARS-CoV-2 vaccine, either BNT162b2 or mRNA-1273. The study compared SARS-CoV-2 spike-specific CD4+ TCR repertoires before and after mRNA vaccination in COVID-19 convalescent patients and infection-naive vaccine recipients. Altogether, approximately 10 COVID-19 convalescent patients and a handful of SARS-CoV-2-naive healthy vaccine recipients made up the full study. Cultures from other donors in the study were sequenced with the Oncomine TCR Beta short-read assay on an Illumina iSeq 100. Broader findings and caveats from the paper: Among healthy vaccine recipients, nearly all vaccine-induced clones were SARS-CoV-2 mono-reactive, and only 1 of 255 was cross-reactive with common cold coronaviruses. Limitations of the study were the small number of convalescent patients and the absence of early post-infection timepoints. Both infection-induced and vaccine-induced clones contracted markedly at late post-vaccination timepoints, which is consistent with waning T cell responses.

The junction shows trimming of 4 bases on V and 6 bases on J, and the gene matches do not reach 5 bases of it. CDR1 and CDR2 are drawn from the germline V gene: KGHDR, SFDVKD. The CDR3 runs 15 residues from the cysteine to the phenylalanine. Only the CDR3 part of the read is kept: 45 bases, read in frame from the first base. For this clone: Its antigen is not yet known. No base qualities exist here, and no much larger clone lies one base off it.

The library was made by the immunoSEQ multiplex PCR assay. DNA from the CD4+ T cells that had been cultured and isolated underwent TCR beta CDR3 sequencing. Per the authors' processing: Non-productive TCR sequences were removed and reads were trimmed to the CDR3 region, keeping CDR3s of at least 7 amino acids. The MANAFEST web app was used to identify antigen-specific clonotypes by comparing expansion in peptide wells with expansion in reference cultures. For clones to be considered positive, expansion at FDR<0.05 versus reference and all other wells, an odds ratio above 5, and a frequency above 0.1% in two replicate wells were required. A clonotype was called cross-reactive if it was significantly expanded both in SARS-CoV-2 spike wells and in at least one common cold coronavirus spike condition. CDR3 similarity was assessed by Levenshtein distance using the stringdist R package, and unrooted trees were constructed with ape in R 3.6.1. TCRdb took this table from immuneACCESS and kept in-frame rearrangements with V and J called. Such tables lack part of the clones; where checked against another copy, unresolved V genes explain under half of the gap, and the rest is unexplained. V and J calls and clone size are as listed in that table; D and trimming were resolved from the DNA. The table for this sample lists 50,000 to 75,000 clones; roughly 79% of them were counted only once. Under 3% of the sample is taken by the ten largest.

To identify antigen-specific CD4+ T cell clonotypes by their expansion, the ViraFEST assay first stimulated PBMC with viral peptide pools and then applied TCR sequencing. After 10 days of culture, CD4+ T cells were isolated with the EasySep CD4+ T cell isolation kit. Negative nucleocapsid antibody results before and after vaccination confirmed that the healthy vaccine recipients had no prior SARS-CoV-2 infection. Each well held 1.5 million to 2.5 million PBMC cultured in IMDM containing roughly 4.9% human AB serum, 8.5 to 10 IU/ml IL-2 and gentamicin, along with roughly 10 ug/ml peptides. On days 3 and 7, half of the culture medium was replaced with fresh IL-2-containing medium. Each peptide stimulation condition was cultured in triplicate wells unless otherwise noted. PBMC were separated from whole blood using Ficoll-Paque Plus gradient centrifugation and were then either cryopreserved at -140C or used fresh. The overlapping peptide pools covered the spike proteins of SARS-CoV-2 and of the common cold coronaviruses HCoV-NL63, HCoV-OC43 and HCoV-229E. Genomic DNA was extracted from cultured CD4+ T cells with the QIAamp micro DNA kit.

This receptor chain uses TRBV24-1 and TRBJ2-5; TRBD1 fits 12 bases in the junction. The receptor comes from a human donor who received a COVID-19 vaccine. Sequenced material: CD4+ T cells from PBMCs cultured with HCoV-229E spike peptides, taken before COVID-19 vaccination. The cell subset or site label for this specimen denotes: HCoV-229E spike overlapping peptide pool stimulation. The sequenced DNA is TGTGCCACCAGTGAGCCGGGACAGGGGGCGAAGACCCAGTACTTC. It codes for CATSEPGQGAKTQYF.